Reported below is one T cell receptor beta chain. Additional DNA sequences in this sample encode the identical CDR3. Only in-frame clones appear in the TCRdb table, and some are missing; sequencing was by immunoSEQ multiplex PCR. The data hold around 510,000 clones, with roughly 79% observed a single time. There are 12 residues in the CDR3. Germline trimming cut 5 bases from V and 4 bases from J; bases unmatched to any gene: 1. Germline V gene data show CDR1 as ENHRY and CDR2 as SYGVKD. This entry comes from a study of shared clonotypes between healthy human individuals. All participating donors were Caucasian adults from Nashville, Tennessee.

Specimen: PBMCs. This TCR was recovered from a woman in her 40s in good health. Some clones in this sample may be carry-over from other donors' samples. This rearrangement joins TRBV10-3 to TRBJ2-5, with 7 bases aligning to TRBD1. The CDR3 region is CAISPGGETQYF. In DNA, the CDR3 is TGTGCCATCAGTCCAGGGGGAGAGACCCAGTACTTC.